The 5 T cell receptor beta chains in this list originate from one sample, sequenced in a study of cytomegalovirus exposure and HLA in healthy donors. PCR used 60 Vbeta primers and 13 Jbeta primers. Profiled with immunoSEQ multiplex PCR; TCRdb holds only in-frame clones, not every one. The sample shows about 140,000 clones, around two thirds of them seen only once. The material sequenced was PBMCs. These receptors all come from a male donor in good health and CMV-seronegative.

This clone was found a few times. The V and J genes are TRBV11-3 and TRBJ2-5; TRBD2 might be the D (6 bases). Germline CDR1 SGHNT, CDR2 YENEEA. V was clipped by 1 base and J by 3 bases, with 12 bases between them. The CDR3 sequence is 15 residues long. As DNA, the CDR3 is TGTGCCAGCAGCTTAGGGGGGACTCCTAAAGAGACCCAGTACTTC. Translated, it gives CASSLGGTPKETQYF.

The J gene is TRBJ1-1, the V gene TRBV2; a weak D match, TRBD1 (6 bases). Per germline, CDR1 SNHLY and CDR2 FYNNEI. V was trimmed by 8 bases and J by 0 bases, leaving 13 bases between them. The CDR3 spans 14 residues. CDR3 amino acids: CASYQDSLNTEAFF. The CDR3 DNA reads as TGTGCCAGCTACCAGGACAGCCTGAACACTGAAGCTTTCTTT. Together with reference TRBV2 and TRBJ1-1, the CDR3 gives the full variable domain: EPEVTQTPSHQVTQMGQEVILRCVPISNHLYFYWYRQILGQKVEFLVSFYNNEISEKSEIFDDQFSVERPDGSNFTLKIRSTKLEDSAMYFCASYQDSLNTEAFFGQGTRLTVV.

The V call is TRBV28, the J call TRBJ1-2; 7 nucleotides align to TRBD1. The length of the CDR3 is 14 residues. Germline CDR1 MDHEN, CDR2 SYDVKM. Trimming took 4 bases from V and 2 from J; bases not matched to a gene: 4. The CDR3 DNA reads TGTGCCAGCAGTTACCAGGACAGGAACTATGGCTACACCTTC. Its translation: CASSYQDRNYGYTF.

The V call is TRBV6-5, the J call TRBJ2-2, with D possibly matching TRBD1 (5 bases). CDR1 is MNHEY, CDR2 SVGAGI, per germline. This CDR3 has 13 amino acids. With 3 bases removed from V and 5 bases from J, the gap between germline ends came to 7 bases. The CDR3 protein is CASSYPGTGELFF. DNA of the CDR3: TGTGCCAGCAGTTATCCAGGGACCGGGGAGCTGTTTTTT.

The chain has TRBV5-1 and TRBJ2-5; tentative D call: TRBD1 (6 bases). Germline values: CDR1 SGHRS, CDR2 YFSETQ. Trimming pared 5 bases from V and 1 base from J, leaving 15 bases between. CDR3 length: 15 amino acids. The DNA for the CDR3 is TGCGCCAGCAGGGTGGGGTTGGACAGCCAAGAGACCCAGTACTTC. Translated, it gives CASRVGLDSQETQYF.